This entry lists 11 T cell receptor beta chains sequenced from one sample in a study of cytomegalovirus exposure and HLA in healthy donors. Only in-frame clones appear in the TCRdb table, and some are missing; sequencing was by immunoSEQ multiplex PCR. The sample shows approximately 160,000 clones, roughly nine tenths of them seen only once. Sequencing was performed on PBMCs. The receptors come from a woman younger than 45 in good health and CMV-seronegative.

The gene calls are TRBV5-1 and TRBJ2-1; weak D call: TRBD1 (5 bases). This CDR3 comprises 15 residues. Trimming removed 1 base from V and 9 bases from J, with 17 bases in between. The germline V gene has CDR1 SGHRS and CDR2 YFSETQ. The DNA for the CDR3 is TGCGCCAGCAGCTTGATTGACAGAGAACCTGGTGAGCAGTTCTTC. Translated: CASSLIDREPGEQFF.

The V and J genes are TRBV19 and TRBJ2-1; 14 bases line up with TRBD2. Germline-derived CDR1 and CDR2 are LNHDA and SQIVND (reference sequence). V was clipped by 4 bases and J by 5 bases; unmatched bases: 7. This CDR3 is built from 17 residues. CDR3 region: CASSTRTSGGSHNEQFF. DNA for the CDR3: TGTGCCAGTAGTACCAGGACTAGCGGGGGGTCCCACAATGAGCAGTTCTTC.

This chain links TRBV19 with TRBJ1-1, with D tentatively TRBD1 (5 bases). This CDR3 contains 13 residues. The V end lost 3 bases, the J end lost 4 bases, and 9 bases lay between the germline ends. The germline gives CDR1 LNHDA, CDR2 SQIVND (reference sequence). This chain's CDR3 is CASSIWGGTEAFF. As DNA, the CDR3 is TGTGCCAGTAGTATCTGGGGGGGCACTGAAGCTTTCTTT.

CDR3 protein: CASSEVWQGGYNEQFF. CDR3 sequence (DNA): TGTGCCAGCAGTGAAGTATGGCAGGGGGGCTACAATGAGCAGTTCTTC. V gene TRBV6-1 combines with J gene TRBJ2-1; possible D gene TRBD1, 7 bases. The CDR3 loop spans 16 amino acids. V dropped 1 base and J dropped 3 bases, with 13 bases sitting between them. Per the germline V gene, CDR1 is MNHNS and CDR2 is SASEGT.

The genes are TRBV4-2 and TRBJ2-3; a weak D match, TRBD2 (5 bases). Germline V gene sequence: CDR1 LGHNA, CDR2 YNFKEQ. The CDR3 sequence is 16 residues long. V dropped 0 bases and J dropped 0 bases, with 10 bases sitting between them. CDR3 region: CASSQDPGMSTDTQYF. The CDR3 DNA sequence: TGTGCCAGCAGCCAAGATCCGGGAATGAGCACAGATACGCAGTATTTT.

This clone came up a few times. The CDR3 is CASSEVRGSYEQYF. DNA of the CDR3: TGCGCCAGCAGTGAGGTCCGTGGCAGTTACGAGCAGTACTTC. The chain has TRBV10-1 and TRBJ2-7; D is ambiguous. The CDR3 runs to 14 residues. Looked up from germline, CDR1 is WNHNN and CDR2 is SYGVQD (reference sequence). Trimming cost V 2 bases and J 4 bases, with 12 bases left between them.

J is TRBJ2-7 and V is TRBV28, with D perhaps TRBD2 (6 bases). The CDR3 runs to 20 residues. V shed 4 bases and J shed 6 bases, with 34 bases lying between them. The germline V gene encodes CDR1 MDHEN and CDR2 SYDVKM. CDR3 region: CASSSLGGRRNLQSVGEQYF. CDR3 DNA sequence: TGTGCCAGCAGTTCCCTCGGAGGGCGGAGGAACTTACAGTCGGTTGGCGAGCAGTACTTC.

This rearrangement joins TRBV11-3 to TRBJ2-1; D is ambiguous. The germline gives CDR1 SGHNT, CDR2 YENEEA. The germline V and J ends were trimmed by 5 bases and 10 bases, with 12 bases remaining between them. The CDR3 consists of 12 residues. CDR3 nucleotide sequence: TGTGCCAGCAGCCTAGGGCGGAAAGAGCAGTTCTTC. As protein: CASSLGRKEQFF.

V usage is TRBV6-6 and J usage is TRBJ1-1; D ambiguous. The CDR3 is made up of 12 amino acids. CDR1 is MNHNY and CDR2 is SVGAGI in the germline V gene (reference sequence). V lost 5 bases and J lost 1, with 5 bases in between. The DNA for the CDR3 is TGTGCCAGCAGTCCGCGGAACACTGAAGCTTTCTTT. This translates into CASSPRNTEAFF.

The chain combines TRBV25-1 with TRBJ1-4, with TRBD1 matching 7 bases. This CDR3 is built from 18 residues. CDR1 and CDR2 from the germline V gene are MGHDK and SYGVNS. Trimming at V came to 3 bases and at J to 0 bases, leaving 10 bases not matched to a gene. CDR3 DNA: TGTGCCAGCAGTGACAGATACCAGAGGGGGCCAACTAATGAAAAACTGTTTTTT. Encoded protein: CASSDRYQRGPTNEKLFF.

This clone was seen a handful of times. The CDR3 DNA sequence: TGTGCCAGCAGTGAATATGGGGGGCTAAGCACAGATACGCAGTATTTT. Amino acids: CASSEYGGLSTDTQYF. The chain couples TRBV25-1 to TRBJ2-3; D tentatively reads TRBD1 or TRBD2 (6 bases each). The ends were cut back, 0 bases at V and 0 bases at J, with 10 bases in the middle. The CDR3 totals 16 residues. Germline-derived CDR1 and CDR2 are MGHDK and SYGVNS. Drawing the rest from reference TRBV25-1 and TRBJ2-3, the complete variable domain is EADIYQTPRYLVIGTGKKITLECSQTMGHDKMYWYQQDPGMELHLIHYSYGVNSTEKGDLSSESTVSRIRTEHFPLTLESARPSHTSQYLCASSEYGGLSTDTQYFGPGTRLTVL.